The next 9 T cell receptor beta chains were all read from a single sample in a study of cytomegalovirus exposure and HLA in healthy donors. Researchers ran the PCR with 60 Vbeta and 13 Jbeta primers. The method was immunoSEQ multiplex PCR; TCRdb's version includes in-frame clones alone and lacks a portion of them. The table shows about 140,000 clones, with over 70% occurring only once. Sequencing used PBMCs. These receptors were collected from a male donor in good health and CMV-seronegative.

This clone was counted between two and nine times. This chain uses TRBV28 with TRBJ1-5, with D possibly being TRBD1 (5 bases). The CDR3 has 14 amino acids. Trimming pared 10 bases from V and 2 bases from J, leaving 15 bases between. CDR1 is MDHEN and CDR2 is SYDVKM in the germline V gene. The CDR3 region is CATLKQVGNQPQHF. CDR3 DNA sequence: TGTGCCACACTTAAACAGGTTGGCAATCAGCCCCAGCATTTT.

This clone was seen once. V and J are TRBV5-4 and TRBJ2-7, with D possibly matching TRBD2 (5 bases). The CDR3 loop spans 12 amino acids. Trimming left V 3 bases short and J 3 bases short, with 7 bases between. Germline lookup yields CDR1 SGHNT and CDR2 YYREEE (reference sequence). The CDR3 region has the DNA TGTGCCAGCAGCTACGGGATCTACGAGCAGTACTTC. It yields the protein CASSYGIYEQYF.

The CDR3 nucleotides read TGTGCCATCAGTGAGTCGAGAGCGGGAGGGCCCTCTGTTTACGAGCAGTACTTC. Its protein product is CAISESRAGGPSVYEQYF. J is TRBJ2-7 and V is TRBV10-3, with 10 bases fitting TRBD2. Germline assignment: CDR1 ENHRY and CDR2 SYGVKD. V trimming: 0 bases; J trimming: 4 bases; junction bases outside the gene matches: 12. The CDR3 is made up of 18 amino acids.

This clone was counted only a few times. The V and J genes are TRBV29-1 and TRBJ2-5; 12 bases are a match to TRBD2. This CDR3 contains 15 residues. V lost 4 bases, J lost 13 bases, and 16 bases stayed unmatched. Germline V CDR1 and CDR2: SQVTM, ANQGSEA. The CDR3 DNA reads TGCAGCGTTGGACTAGCGGGAGTTCGCACTGACGATTGGTACTTC. Encoded protein: CSVGLAGVRTDDWYF. Full variable domain (missing parts from reference TRBV29-1 and TRBJ2-5): SAVISQKPSRDICQRGTSLTIQCQVDSQVTMMFWYRQQPGQSLTLIATANQGSEATYESGFVIDKFPISRPNLTFSTLTVSNMSPEDSSIYLCSVGLAGVRTDDWYFGPGTRLLVL.

V is TRBV28 and J is TRBJ2-7; 9 bases align to TRBD2. This CDR3 is 13 amino acids long. Germline V CDR1 and CDR2: MDHEN, SYDVKM. Trimming took 6 bases from V and 3 from J; bases not matched to a gene: 3. The CDR3 DNA reads TGTGCCAGCAGGTCTAGCGGGGTCTACGAGCAGTACTTC. Its translation is CASRSSGVYEQYF.

The J gene is TRBJ2-7, the V gene TRBV18; D remains unclear. CDR3 size: 15 residues. V lost 3 bases and J 1 base, leaving 13 bases between the germline ends. CDR1 is KGHSH and CDR2 is LQKENI in the germline V gene. The CDR3, as DNA: TGTGCCAGCTCACCTCCAGAAAAGTATTCCTACGAGCAGTACTTC. Protein: CASSPPEKYSYEQYF.

In the case of this clone: The junction differs from germline at one of its ends, possibly a read error. The V and J genes are TRBV29-1 and TRBJ2-7, with TRBD1 matching over 10 bases. Germline V gene lookup returns CDR1 SQVTM and CDR2 ANQGSEA. The CDR3 is 15 residues long. The CDR3 loop reads CSVELRQGASSEQYF. In DNA form, the CDR3 reads TGCAGCGTTGAGCTCAGACAGGGGGCGTCCTCCGAGCAGTACTTC.

CDR3 region: CASSTFGTDNTEAFF. CDR3 DNA: TGTGCCAGTAGTACCTTCGGGACAGACAACACTGAAGCTTTCTTT. The rearrangement joins TRBV19 to TRBJ1-1, with 7 nucleotides matching TRBD1. Trimming removed 4 bases from V and 2 bases from J; junction bases left unmatched: 7. This CDR3 is built from 15 residues. The germline V gene has CDR1 LNHDA and CDR2 SQIVND (reference sequence).

This clone has a handful of counts. The chain is built from TRBV9 and TRBJ2-7, with a tentative D call TRBD1 (5 bases). CDR1 and CDR2 (germline): SGDLS, YYNGEE. Trimming shortened V by 0 bases and J by 2 bases, and 12 bases separated the two germline ends. CDR3 length: 15 residues. DNA of the CDR3: TGTGCCAGCAGCGTAGGCCCAGGGCCTCCCTACGAGCAGTACTTC. Its protein is CASSVGPGPPYEQYF.